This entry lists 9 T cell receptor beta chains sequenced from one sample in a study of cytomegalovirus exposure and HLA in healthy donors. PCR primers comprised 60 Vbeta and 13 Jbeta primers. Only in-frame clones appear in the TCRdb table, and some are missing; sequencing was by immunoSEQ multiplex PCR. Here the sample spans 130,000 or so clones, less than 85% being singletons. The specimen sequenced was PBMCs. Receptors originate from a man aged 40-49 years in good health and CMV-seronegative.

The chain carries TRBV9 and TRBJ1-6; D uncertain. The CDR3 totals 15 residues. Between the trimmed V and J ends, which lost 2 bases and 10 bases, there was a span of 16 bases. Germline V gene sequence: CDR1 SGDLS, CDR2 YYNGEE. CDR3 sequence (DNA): TGTGCCAGCAGCGTGGAGGGTAAGGTGGGGTCACCCCTCCACTTT. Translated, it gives CASSVEGKVGSPLHF.

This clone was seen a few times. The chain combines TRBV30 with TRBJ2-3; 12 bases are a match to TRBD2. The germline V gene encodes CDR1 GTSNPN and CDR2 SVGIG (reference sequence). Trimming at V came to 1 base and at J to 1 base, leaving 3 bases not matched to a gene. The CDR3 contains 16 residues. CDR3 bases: TGTGCCTGGAGTGGACTAGCGGGAGTGGGCACAGATACGCAGTATTTT. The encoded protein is CAWSGLAGVGTDTQYF.

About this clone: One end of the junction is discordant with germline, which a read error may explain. CDR3 in amino acids: CSSRSQPRRTSTDTQYF. DNA for the CDR3: TGTTCCAGCAGATCCCAGCCGAGGCGAACTAGCACAGATACGCAGTATTTT. The chain uses TRBV7-9 and TRBJ2-3; D remains ambiguous. CDR1 and CDR2 from the germline V gene are SEHNR and FQNEAQ (reference sequence). The CDR3 length is 17 residues.

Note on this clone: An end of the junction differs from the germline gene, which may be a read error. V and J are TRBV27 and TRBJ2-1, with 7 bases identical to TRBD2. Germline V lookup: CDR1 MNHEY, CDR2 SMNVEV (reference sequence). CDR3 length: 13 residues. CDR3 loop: CASSLGGYNAQFF. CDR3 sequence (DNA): TGTGCCAGCAGTTTGGGAGGGTACAATGCGCAGTTCTTC.

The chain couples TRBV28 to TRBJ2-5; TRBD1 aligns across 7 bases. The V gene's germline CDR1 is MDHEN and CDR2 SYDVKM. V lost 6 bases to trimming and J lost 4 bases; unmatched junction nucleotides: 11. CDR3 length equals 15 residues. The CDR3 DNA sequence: TGTGCCAGCAGCGACAGGGTCTTTGAGCGAGAGACCCAGTACTTC. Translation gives CASSDRVFERETQYF.

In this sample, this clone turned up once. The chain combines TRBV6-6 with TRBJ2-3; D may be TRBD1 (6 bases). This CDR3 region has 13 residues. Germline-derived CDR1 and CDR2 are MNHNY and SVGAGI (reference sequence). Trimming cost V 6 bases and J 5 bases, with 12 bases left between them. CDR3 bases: TGTGCCAGCAGAGGCTTAGGGGGAGATACGCAGTATTTT. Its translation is CASRGLGGDTQYF.

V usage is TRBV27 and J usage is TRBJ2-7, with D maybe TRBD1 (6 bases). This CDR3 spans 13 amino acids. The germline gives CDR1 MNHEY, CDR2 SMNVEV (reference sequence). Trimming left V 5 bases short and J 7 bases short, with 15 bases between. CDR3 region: CASSIGTTLEQYF. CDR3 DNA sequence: TGTGCCAGCAGTATCGGGACAACCCTTGAGCAGTACTTC.

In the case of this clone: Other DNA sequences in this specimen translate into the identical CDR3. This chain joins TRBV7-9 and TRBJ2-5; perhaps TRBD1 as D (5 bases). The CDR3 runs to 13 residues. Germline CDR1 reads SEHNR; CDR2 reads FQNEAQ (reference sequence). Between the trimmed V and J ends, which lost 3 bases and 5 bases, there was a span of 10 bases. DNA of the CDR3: TGTGCCAGCAGCTTGCAGGGTCTCGAGACCCAGTACTTC. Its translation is CASSLQGLETQYF.

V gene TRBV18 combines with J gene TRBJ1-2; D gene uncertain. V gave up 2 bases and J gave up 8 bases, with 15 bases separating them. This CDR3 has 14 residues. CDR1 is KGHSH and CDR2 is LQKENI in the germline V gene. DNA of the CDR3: TGTGCCAGCTCACCAGAGGCCGGAGTGAGGGGCTACACCTTC. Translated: CASSPEAGVRGYTF.